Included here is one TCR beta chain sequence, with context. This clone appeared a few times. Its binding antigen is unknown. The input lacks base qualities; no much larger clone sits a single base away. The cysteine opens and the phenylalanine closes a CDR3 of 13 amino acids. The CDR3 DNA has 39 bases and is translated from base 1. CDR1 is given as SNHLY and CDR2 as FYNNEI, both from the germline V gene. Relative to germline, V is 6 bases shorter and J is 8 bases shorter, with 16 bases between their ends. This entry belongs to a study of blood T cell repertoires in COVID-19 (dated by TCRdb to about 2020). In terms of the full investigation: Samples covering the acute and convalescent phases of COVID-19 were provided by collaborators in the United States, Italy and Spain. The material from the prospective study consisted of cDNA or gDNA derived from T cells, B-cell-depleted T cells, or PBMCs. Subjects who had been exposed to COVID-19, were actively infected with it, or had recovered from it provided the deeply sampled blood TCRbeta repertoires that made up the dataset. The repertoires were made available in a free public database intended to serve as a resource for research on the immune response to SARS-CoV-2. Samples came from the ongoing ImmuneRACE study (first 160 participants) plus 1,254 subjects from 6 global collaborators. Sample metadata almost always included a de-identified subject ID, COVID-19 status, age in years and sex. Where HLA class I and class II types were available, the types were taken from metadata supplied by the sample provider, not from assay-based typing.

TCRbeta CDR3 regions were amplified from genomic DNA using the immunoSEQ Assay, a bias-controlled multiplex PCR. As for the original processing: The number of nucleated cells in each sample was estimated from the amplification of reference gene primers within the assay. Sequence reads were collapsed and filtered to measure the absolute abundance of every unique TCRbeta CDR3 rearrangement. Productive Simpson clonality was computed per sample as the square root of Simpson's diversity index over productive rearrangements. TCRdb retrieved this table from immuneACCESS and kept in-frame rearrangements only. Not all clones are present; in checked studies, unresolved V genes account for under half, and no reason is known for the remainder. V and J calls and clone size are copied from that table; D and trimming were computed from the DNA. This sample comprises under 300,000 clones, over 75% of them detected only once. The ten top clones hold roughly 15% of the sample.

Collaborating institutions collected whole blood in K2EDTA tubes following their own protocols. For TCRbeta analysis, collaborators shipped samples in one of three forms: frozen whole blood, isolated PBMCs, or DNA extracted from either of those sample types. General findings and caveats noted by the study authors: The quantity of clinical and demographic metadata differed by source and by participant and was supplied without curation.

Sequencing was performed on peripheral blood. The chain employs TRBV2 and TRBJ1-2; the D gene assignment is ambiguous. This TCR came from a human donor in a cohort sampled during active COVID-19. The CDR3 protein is CASRTTERGGYTF. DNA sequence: TGTGCCAGCAGGACTACGGAGAGAGGGGGCTACACCTTC.